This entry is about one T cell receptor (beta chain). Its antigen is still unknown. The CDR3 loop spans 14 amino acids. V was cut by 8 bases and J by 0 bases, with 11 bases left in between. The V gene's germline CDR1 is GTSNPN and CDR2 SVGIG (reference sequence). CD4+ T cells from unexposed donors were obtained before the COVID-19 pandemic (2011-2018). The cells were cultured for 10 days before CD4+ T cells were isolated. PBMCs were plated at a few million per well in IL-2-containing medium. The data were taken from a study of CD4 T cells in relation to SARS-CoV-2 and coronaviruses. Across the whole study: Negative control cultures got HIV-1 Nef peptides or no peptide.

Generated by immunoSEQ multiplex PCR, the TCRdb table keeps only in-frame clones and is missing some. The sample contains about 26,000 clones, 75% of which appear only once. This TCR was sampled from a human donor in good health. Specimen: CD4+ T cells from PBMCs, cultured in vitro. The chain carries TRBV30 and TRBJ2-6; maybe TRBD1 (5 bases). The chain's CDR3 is CASYRFSGANVLTF. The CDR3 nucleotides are TGTGCCAGTTACAGGTTCTCTGGGGCCAACGTCCTGACTTTC. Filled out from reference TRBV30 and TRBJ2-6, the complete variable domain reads SQTIHQWPATLVQPVGSPLSLECTVEGTSNPNLYWYRQAAGRGLQLLFYSVGIGQISSEVPQNLSASRPQDRQFILSSKKLLLSDSGFYLCASYRFSGANVLTFGAGSRLTVL.